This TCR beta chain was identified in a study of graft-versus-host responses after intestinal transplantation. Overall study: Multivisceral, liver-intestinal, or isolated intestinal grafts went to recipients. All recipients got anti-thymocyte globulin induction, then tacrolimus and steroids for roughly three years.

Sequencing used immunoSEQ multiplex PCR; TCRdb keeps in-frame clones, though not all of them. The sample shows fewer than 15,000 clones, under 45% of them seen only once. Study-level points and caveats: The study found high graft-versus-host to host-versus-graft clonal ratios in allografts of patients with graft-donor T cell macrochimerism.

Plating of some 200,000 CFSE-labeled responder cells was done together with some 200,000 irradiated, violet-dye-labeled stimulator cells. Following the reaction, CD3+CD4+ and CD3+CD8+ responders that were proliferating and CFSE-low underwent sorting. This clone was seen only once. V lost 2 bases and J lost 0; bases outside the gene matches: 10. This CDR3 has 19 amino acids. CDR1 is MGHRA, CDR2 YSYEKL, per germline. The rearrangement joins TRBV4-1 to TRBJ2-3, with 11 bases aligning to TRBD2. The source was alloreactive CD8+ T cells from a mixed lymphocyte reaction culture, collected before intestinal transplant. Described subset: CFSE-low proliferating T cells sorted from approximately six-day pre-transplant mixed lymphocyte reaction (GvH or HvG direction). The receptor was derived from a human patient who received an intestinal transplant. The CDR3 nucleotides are TGCGCCAGCAGCCAACCCGGGACTAGCGGAAAAACAAGCACAGATACGCAGTATTTT. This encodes CASSQPGTSGKTSTDTQYF.